The 25 T cell receptor beta chains below were found in one sample sequenced in a study of T cells after yellow fever vaccination. From the 5' RACE reads, TCRdb called clonotypes with MiXCR, one entry per CDR3 protein. The sample includes just under 600,000 distinct CDR3 sequences, roughly 13% of them seen just once. The material was PBMCs, obtained on the day of the yellow fever booster vaccination. The receptors stem from a man between 25 and 39 years old who received the YFV17D yellow fever vaccine.

The J gene is TRBJ2-5, the V gene TRBV7-3; D not certain. CDR3 length: 13 amino acids. V lost 2 bases and J lost 1, with 5 bases in between. Per the germline V gene, CDR1 is SGHTA and CDR2 is FQGTGA. The CDR3 DNA is TGTGCCAGCAGCTTACTTCTCCAAGAGACCCAGTACTTC. It is translated as CASSLLLQETQYF. Full variable domain (rest looked up from reference TRBV7-3 and TRBJ2-5): GAGVSQTPSNKVTEKGKYVELRCDPISGHTALYWYRQSLGQGPEFLIYFQGTGAADDSGLPNDRFFAVRPEGSVSTLKIQRTERGDSAVYLCASSLLLQETQYFGPGTRLLVL.

Points on this clonotype: Since a much larger clone is just one base distant, this may be a read error. The genes are TRBV7-9 and TRBJ2-7, with 8 nucleotides matching TRBD2. The CDR3 length is 15 residues. Germline-derived CDR1 and CDR2 are SEHNR and FQNEAQ (reference sequence). The CDR3 DNA reads as TGTGCCAGCAGCTTAGAGGGTAGCGGGAACTACGAGAAGTACTTC. Translating gives CASSLEGSGNYEKYF.

This clonotype was seen more than once but under ten times. The J gene is TRBJ2-1, the V gene TRBV25-1; no firm D call. V was cut by 1 base and J by 0 bases, with 10 bases left in between. Germline CDR1 MGHDK, CDR2 SYGVNS. The length of the CDR3 is 16 residues. CDR3 sequence: CASSESFGDSYNEQFF. For the CDR3, the DNA is TGTGCCAGCAGTGAATCATTCGGTGACTCCTACAATGAGCAGTTCTTC.

The V and J genes are TRBV19 and TRBJ1-2; maybe TRBD1 (5 bases). Germline CDR1 and CDR2: LNHDA and SQIVND (reference sequence). Trimming removed 7 bases from V and 4 bases from J, with 22 bases in between. The CDR3 totals 16 residues. The CDR3 reads CASTSLSRDLPYGYTF. In nucleotides, the CDR3 is TGTGCCAGTACCTCCCTTTCCCGGGACCTCCCCTATGGCTACACCTTC.

This clonotype was counted between two and nine times. The rearrangement joins TRBV7-9 to TRBJ1-6, with a weak D call TRBD1 (6 bases). With 2 bases removed from V and 7 bases from J, the gap between germline ends came to 12 bases. Per germline, CDR1 SEHNR and CDR2 FQNEAQ (reference sequence). The CDR3 loop spans 15 amino acids. The CDR3 region has the DNA TGTGCCAGCAGCTTACTCTCCCAGGGGAATTCACCCCTCCACTTT. It is translated as CASSLLSQGNSPLHF.

The V gene is TRBV27, the J gene TRBJ2-7; the D is unclear. The V end was cut by 1 base, the J end by 1 base, with 8 bases between. The V gene's germline CDR1 is MNHEY and CDR2 SMNVEV (reference sequence). The CDR3 totals 14 residues. CDR3 in DNA: TGTGCCAGCAGTTTATACGGGCGGTCCTACGAGCAGTACTTC. The encoded protein is CASSLYGRSYEQYF.

In this sample, this clonotype turned up a few times. This chain connects TRBV6-2 or TRBV6-3 to TRBJ2-2; 9 nucleotides align to TRBD1. CDR1 is MNHEY, CDR2 SVGEGT, per germline. After removal of 7 bases from V and 4 bases from J, the junction contained 10 bases not matched to a gene. The CDR3 length is 16 residues. The CDR3 loop is CASTKSGTGFTGELFF. The CDR3 coding sequence is TGTGCCAGCACCAAATCCGGGACAGGGTTCACCGGGGAGCTGTTTTTT.

The chain couples TRBV12-3 or TRBV12-4 to TRBJ2-1; TRBD2 matches at 10 bases. The J segment lost 7 bases and the V segment lost 6 bases, leaving 9 bases of the junction unmatched. The CDR3 has 15 residues. The CDR3 bases are TGTGCCAGCAGGCCAGCGGGAGGGCTAAGAAATGAGCAGTTCTTC. Translating gives CASRPAGGLRNEQFF.

The rearrangement joins TRBV28 to TRBJ1-2; D gene ambiguous. This CDR3 spans 14 amino acids. Per germline, CDR1 MDHEN and CDR2 SYDVKM. V shed 6 bases and J shed 6 bases, with 17 bases lying between them. The CDR3 DNA reads TGTGCCAGCAGACCCACGGTCCGACGACATGGCTACACCTTC. Its translation is CASRPTVRRHGYTF.

The V gene is TRBV7-8, the J gene TRBJ2-4, with D perhaps matching TRBD2 (5 bases). Trimming removed 3 bases at V and 12 bases at J, with 12 bases between. The CDR3 has 12 amino acids. CDR1 and CDR2 from the germline V gene are SGHVS and FQNEAQ. The CDR3 DNA sequence: TGTGCCAGCAGCTTCGTCGACGGGAATCAGTACTTC. Translation: CASSFVDGNQYF.

This chain uses TRBV20-1 with TRBJ2-1, with TRBD2 matching 8 bases. Germline V gene data show CDR1 as DFQATT and CDR2 as SNEGSKA (reference sequence). This CDR3 is 15 amino acids long. V shed 0 bases, J shed 4 bases, and the junction held 5 bases outside the gene matches. DNA of the CDR3: TGCAGTGCTAGAGATCCGGGAGGGGGTTACAATGAGCAGTTCTTC. Translated, it gives CSARDPGGGYNEQFF.

This clonotype was found a few times. The chain is built from TRBV5-1 and TRBJ2-2; 8 bases agree with TRBD1. The V gene's germline CDR1 is SGHRS and CDR2 YFSETQ. The CDR3 contains 15 residues. V lost 6 bases and J lost 2; bases outside the gene matches: 6. CDR3 DNA: TGCGCCAGCACTGGACAGGGCGGAAACACCGGGGAGCTGTTTTTT. Protein sequence: CASTGQGGNTGELFF.

The chain employs TRBV14 and TRBJ2-7; 7 bases are shared with TRBD1. CDR1 and CDR2 (germline): SGHDN, FVKESK. The CDR3 is 15 residues long. Unmatched junction bases numbered 8, after V lost 3 bases and J lost 3 bases. The CDR3 sequence: CASSHLQGIGYEQYF. The DNA of the CDR3 is TGTGCCAGCAGCCATCTACAGGGGATCGGCTACGAGCAGTACTTC.

The rearrangement uses TRBV6-1 and TRBJ2-3, with TRBD1 matching 7 bases. CDR3 length: 16 amino acids. The germline gives CDR1 MNHNS, CDR2 SASEGT. Trimming removed 3 bases from V and 0 bases from J; junction bases left unmatched: 6. This chain's CDR3 is CASSERTGLSTDTQYF. The CDR3, as DNA: TGTGCCAGCAGTGAGAGGACAGGCCTGAGCACAGATACGCAGTATTTT.

The rearrangement uses TRBV7-9 and TRBJ2-1, with 14 bases aligning to TRBD2. Germline V lookup: CDR1 SEHNR, CDR2 FQNEAQ (reference sequence). This CDR3 spans 15 amino acids. Germline trimming cut 8 bases from V and 6 bases from J; bases unmatched to any gene: 6. CDR3 coding DNA: TGTGCCAGCGAGGGACTAGCGGGAGTAAGCAATGAGCAGTTCTTC. It encodes CASEGLAGVSNEQFF.

There are a few counts of this clonotype. The genes are TRBV28 and TRBJ2-5; weak D call: TRBD2 (5 bases). The CDR3 contains 11 residues. The V gene lost 7 bases and the J gene lost 5 bases, with 8 bases spanning the gap. CDR1 and CDR2 from the germline V gene are MDHEN and SYDVKM. This CDR3 is CASTRRETQYF. Written as DNA, the CDR3 is TGTGCCAGCACCCGGAGGGAGACCCAGTACTTC.

Concerning this clonotype itself: The junction and the germline gene differ at one end; a read error may be behind it. V is TRBV20-1 and J is TRBJ2-3, with a tentative D call TRBD2 (5 bases). From germline, CDR1 is DFQATT and CDR2 SNEGSKA (reference sequence). The CDR3 spans 16 residues. The CDR3 spells CCASLGGGASTDTQYF. CDR3 coding DNA: TGCTGTGCTAGTCTCGGAGGCGGCGCTAGCACAGATACGCAGTATTTT.

This clonotype was counted a few times. V is TRBV20-1 and J is TRBJ1-4; 10 nucleotides match TRBD1. Germline V gives CDR1 DFQATT, CDR2 SNEGSKA (reference sequence). J gave up 3 bases and V 3 bases, and 19 bases lay outside the gene matches. This CDR3 has 20 amino acids. CDR3 sequence reads: CSASSLMGTGAIRPNEKLFF. CDR3 bases: TGCAGTGCTAGCTCACTCATGGGGACAGGGGCTATCCGTCCTAATGAAAAACTGTTTTTT.

Only a few counts were recorded for this clonotype. This chain joins TRBV7-2 and TRBJ2-7; 10 positions match TRBD1. The germline CDR1 and CDR2 sequences are SGHTA and FQGNSA. Unmatched junction bases numbered 7, after V lost 5 bases and J lost 9 bases. This CDR3 has 13 amino acids. The CDR3 loop is CASSPDRGGRQYF. The CDR3 nucleotides read TGTGCCAGCAGCCCGGACAGGGGGGGGAGGCAGTACTTC.

In nucleotides, the CDR3 is TGTGCCAGCAGCTCCGACAGGGGCCACCAAGAGACCCAGTACTTC. Its translation is CASSSDRGHQETQYF. The chain combines TRBV11-2 with TRBJ2-5, with 8 nucleotides matching TRBD1. J lost 0 bases, V lost 4 bases, and 4 bases had no gene match. The CDR3 is made up of 15 amino acids. Germline V gene data show CDR1 as SGHAT and CDR2 as FQNNGV.

This clonotype appeared a few times. The V and J genes are TRBV7-9 and TRBJ2-7; D is unresolved. V dropped 2 bases and J dropped 8 bases, with 7 bases sitting between them. CDR1 is SEHNR and CDR2 is FQNEAQ in the germline V gene (reference sequence). This CDR3 has 11 amino acids. The CDR3 nucleotides read TGTGCCAGCAGCTTAATTCGCCAGCAGTACTTC. Translated: CASSLIRQQYF.

This clonotype was picked up a small number of times. The V gene is TRBV5-1, the J gene TRBJ2-4; 9 bases agree with TRBD1. V gave up 4 bases and J gave up 6 bases; unmatched junction bases: 5. Germline V gene lookup returns CDR1 SGHRS and CDR2 YFSETQ. This CDR3 comprises 14 residues. The CDR3 DNA follows: TGCGCCAGCAGCGAGACAGGGGGTTTAAACATTCAGTACTTC. Protein: CASSETGGLNIQYF.

The rearrangement links TRBV11-1 to TRBJ2-1; TRBD2 matches at 11 bases. CDR1 and CDR2 from the germline V gene are SGHAT and FQDESV (reference sequence). V shed 6 bases, J shed 0 bases, and the junction held 16 bases outside the gene matches. The CDR3 spans 20 residues. CDR3 DNA sequence: TGTGCCAGCAGTAGACACTTAGGACTAGCGGGCCTCAGCTCCTACAATGAGCAGTTCTTC. Translation gives CASSRHLGLAGLSSYNEQFF.

This clonotype occurred a few times. The V and J genes are TRBV4-2 and TRBJ2-3; tentative D call: TRBD2 (5 bases). With 1 base removed from V and 3 bases from J, the gap between germline ends came to 14 bases. Germline assignment: CDR1 LGHNA and CDR2 YNFKEQ. The CDR3 runs 16 residues. In DNA, the CDR3 is TGTGCCAGCAGCCAAGGGGAATGGGGAGCAACAGATACGCAGTATTTT. Translation gives CASSQGEWGATDTQYF.

This clonotype was recorded many times. This rearrangement joins TRBV20-1 to TRBJ2-1; 13 bases map to TRBD2. This CDR3 comprises 17 residues. The germline gives CDR1 DFQATT, CDR2 SNEGSKA (reference sequence). V lost 5 bases to trimming and J lost 7 bases; unmatched junction nucleotides: 14. DNA of the CDR3: TGCAGTGCTGACAGGGGGGGAACTAGCGGGAGGGGGAATGAGCAGTTCTTC. This codes for CSADRGGTSGRGNEQFF.